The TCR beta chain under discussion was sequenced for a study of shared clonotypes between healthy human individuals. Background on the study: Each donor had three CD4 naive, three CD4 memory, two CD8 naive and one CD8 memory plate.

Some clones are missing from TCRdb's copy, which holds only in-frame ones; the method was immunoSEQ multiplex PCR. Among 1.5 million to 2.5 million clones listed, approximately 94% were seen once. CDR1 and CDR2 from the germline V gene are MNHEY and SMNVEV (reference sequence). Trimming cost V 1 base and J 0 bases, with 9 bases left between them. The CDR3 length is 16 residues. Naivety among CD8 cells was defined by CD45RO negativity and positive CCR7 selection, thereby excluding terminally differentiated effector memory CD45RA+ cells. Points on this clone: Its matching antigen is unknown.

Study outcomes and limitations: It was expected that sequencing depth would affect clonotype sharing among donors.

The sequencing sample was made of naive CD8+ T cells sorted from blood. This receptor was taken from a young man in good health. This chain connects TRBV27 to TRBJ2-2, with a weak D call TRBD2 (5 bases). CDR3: CASSLLWETNTGELFF. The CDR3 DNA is TGTGCCAGCAGTTTATTGTGGGAGACGAACACCGGGGAGCTGTTTTTT.